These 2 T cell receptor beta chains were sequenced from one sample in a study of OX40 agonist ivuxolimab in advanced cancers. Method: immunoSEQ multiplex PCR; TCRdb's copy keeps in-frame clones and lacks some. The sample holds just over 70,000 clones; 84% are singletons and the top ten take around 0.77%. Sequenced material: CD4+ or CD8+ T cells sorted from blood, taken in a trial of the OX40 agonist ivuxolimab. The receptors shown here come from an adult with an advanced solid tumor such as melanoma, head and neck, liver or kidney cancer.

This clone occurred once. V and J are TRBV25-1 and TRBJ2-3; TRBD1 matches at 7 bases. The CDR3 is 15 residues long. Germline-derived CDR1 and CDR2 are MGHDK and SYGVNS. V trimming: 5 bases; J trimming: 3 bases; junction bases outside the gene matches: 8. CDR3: CASSPNNRGTDTQYF. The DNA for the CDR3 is TGTGCCAGCAGTCCGAATAACAGGGGAACAGATACGCAGTATTTT.

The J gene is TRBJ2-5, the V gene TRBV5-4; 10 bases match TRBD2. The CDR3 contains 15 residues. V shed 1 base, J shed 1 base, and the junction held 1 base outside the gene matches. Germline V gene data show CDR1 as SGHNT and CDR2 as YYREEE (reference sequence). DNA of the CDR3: TGTGCCAGCAGCTTGAGACTAGCGGGCCAAGAGACCCAGTACTTC. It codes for CASSLRLAGQETQYF. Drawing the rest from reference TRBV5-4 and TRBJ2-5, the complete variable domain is ETGVTQSPTHLIKTRGQQVTLRCSSQSGHNTVSWYQQALGQGPQFIFQYYREEENGRGNFPPRFSGLQFPNYSSELNVNALELDDSALYLCASSLRLAGQETQYFGPGTRLLVL.